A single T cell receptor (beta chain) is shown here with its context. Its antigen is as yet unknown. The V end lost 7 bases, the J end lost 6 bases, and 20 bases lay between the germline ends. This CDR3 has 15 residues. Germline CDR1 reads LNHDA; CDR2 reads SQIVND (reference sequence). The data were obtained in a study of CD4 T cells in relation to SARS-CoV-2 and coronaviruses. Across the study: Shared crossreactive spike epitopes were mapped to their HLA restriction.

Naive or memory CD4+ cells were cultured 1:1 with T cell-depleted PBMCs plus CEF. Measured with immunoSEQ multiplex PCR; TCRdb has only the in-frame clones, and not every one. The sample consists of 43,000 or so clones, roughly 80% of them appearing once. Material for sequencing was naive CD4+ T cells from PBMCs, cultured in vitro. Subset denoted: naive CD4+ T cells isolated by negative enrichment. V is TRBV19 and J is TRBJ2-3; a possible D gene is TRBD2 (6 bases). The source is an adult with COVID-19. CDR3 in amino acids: CASTKPGLTKDTQYF. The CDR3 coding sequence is TGTGCCAGTACGAAGCCGGGACTTACAAAGGATACGCAGTATTTT.